The clone carrying this T cell receptor beta chain was recorded a few times. Its target is not known. The treatment denotes: roughly nine-day PBMC culture with coronavirus spike peptide pools or control peptides (ViraFEST assay). An Oncomine TCR Beta short-read assay was used to sequence the DNA from cultured CD4+ T cells. A single record per CDR3 protein comes from TCRdb applying MiXCR to the PCR reads. The sample has approximately 3,300 distinct CDR3 sequences, roughly 25% seen once. This record comes from a study of vaccination and CD4 T cells after COVID-19. The CDR3 covers 16 residues. In germline, CDR1 is MNHEY, CDR2 SVGEGT. The trim removed 2 bases at V and 4 bases at J, leaving 8 bases unmatched.

This receptor was identified in a human donor who had recovered from COVID-19. The chain employs TRBV6-2 or TRBV6-3 and TRBJ1-5, with 7 positions matching TRBD1. The sequences come from CD4+ T cells from blood, cultured in vitro, collected after SARS-CoV-2 vaccination. The CDR3 region is CASSYGGDRANQPQHF. For the CDR3, the DNA is TGTGCCAGCAGTTACGGGGGCGACAGGGCGAATCAGCCCCAGCATTTT.